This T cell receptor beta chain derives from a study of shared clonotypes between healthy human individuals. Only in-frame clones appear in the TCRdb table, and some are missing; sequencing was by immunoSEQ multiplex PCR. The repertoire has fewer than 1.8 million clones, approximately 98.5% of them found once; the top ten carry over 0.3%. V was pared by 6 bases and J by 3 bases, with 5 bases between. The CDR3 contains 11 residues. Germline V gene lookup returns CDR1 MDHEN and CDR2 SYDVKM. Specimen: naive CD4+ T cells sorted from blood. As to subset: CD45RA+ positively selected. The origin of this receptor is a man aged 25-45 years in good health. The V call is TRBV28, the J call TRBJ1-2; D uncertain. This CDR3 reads CASSRHYGYTF. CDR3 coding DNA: TGTGCCAGCAGCCGTCACTATGGCTACACCTTC.